The entry that follows covers one T cell receptor (beta chain) sequence. The data were obtained in a study of blood T cell repertoires in COVID-19. Across the study: COVID-19 samples from acute and convalescent phases originated in the United States, Italy and Spain. The cDNA or gDNA used as material had been derived from T cells, B-cell-depleted T cells, or PBMCs.

Authors' data handling: Using reference gene primer amplification, nucleated cell counts were estimated. The table came from immunoSEQ multiplex PCR; TCRdb's copy has only in-frame clones and leaves some out. That table supplies the V and J calls and clone size; D and trimming were determined from the DNA. The table lists 90,000 to 120,000 clones, approximately 80% of them singletons. CDR1 MDHEN and CDR2 SYDVKM come from the germline V gene. The CDR3 has 17 residues. V lost 5 bases and J 1 base, leaving 15 bases between the germline ends. This receptor was identified in a man in his sixties with acute or convalescent COVID-19. Material: peripheral blood. The chain links TRBV28 to TRBJ2-6; D is possibly TRBD1 (6 bases). The CDR3 loop is CASSLTPTGSGANVLTF. DNA for the CDR3: TGTGCCAGCAGTCTAACCCCAACAGGGTCTGGGGCCAACGTCCTGACTTTC.